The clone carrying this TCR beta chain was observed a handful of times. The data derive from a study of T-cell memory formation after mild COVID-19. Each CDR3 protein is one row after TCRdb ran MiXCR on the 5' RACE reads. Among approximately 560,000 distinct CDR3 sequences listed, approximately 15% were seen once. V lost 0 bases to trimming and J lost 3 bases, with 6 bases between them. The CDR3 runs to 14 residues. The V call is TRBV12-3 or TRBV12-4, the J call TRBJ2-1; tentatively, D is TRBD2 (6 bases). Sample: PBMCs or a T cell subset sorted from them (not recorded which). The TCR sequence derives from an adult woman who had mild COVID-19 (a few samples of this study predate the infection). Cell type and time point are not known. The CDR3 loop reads CASSLAGLYNEQFF. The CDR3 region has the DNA TGTGCCAGCAGTTTAGCGGGACTCTACAATGAGCAGTTCTTC.